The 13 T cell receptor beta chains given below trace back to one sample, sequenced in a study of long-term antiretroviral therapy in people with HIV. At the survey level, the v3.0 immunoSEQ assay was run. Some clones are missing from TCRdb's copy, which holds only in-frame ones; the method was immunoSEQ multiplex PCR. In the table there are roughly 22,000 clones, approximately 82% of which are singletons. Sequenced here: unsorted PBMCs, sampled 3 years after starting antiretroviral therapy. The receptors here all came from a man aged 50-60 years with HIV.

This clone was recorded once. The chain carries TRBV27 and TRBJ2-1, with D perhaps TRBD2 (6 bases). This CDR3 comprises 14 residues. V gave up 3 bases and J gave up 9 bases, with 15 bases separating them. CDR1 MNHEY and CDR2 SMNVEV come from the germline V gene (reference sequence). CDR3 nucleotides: TGTGCCAGCAGTTTCGAACAGGACGGGGGTGAGCAGTTCTTC. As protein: CASSFEQDGGEQFF.

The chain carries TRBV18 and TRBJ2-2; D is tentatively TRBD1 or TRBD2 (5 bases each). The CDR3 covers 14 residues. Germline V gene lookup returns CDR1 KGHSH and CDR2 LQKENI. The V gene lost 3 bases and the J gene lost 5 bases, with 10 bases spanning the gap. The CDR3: CASSPGPYTGELFF. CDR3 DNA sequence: TGTGCCAGCTCACCGGGACCTTATACCGGGGAGCTGTTTTTT.

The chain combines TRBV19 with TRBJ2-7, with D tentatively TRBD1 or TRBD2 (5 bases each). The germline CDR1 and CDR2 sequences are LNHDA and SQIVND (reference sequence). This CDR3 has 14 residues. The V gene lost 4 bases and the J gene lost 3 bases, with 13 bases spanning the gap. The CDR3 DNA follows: TGTGCCAGTAGTACGGGACGAAACAACTACGAGCAGTACTTC. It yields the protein CASSTGRNNYEQYF. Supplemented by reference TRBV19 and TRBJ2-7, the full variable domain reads DGGITQSPKYLFRKEGQNVTLSCEQNLNHDAMYWYRQDPGQGLRLIYYSQIVNDFQKGDIAEGYSVSREKKESFPLTVTSAQKNPTAFYLCASSTGRNNYEQYFGPGTRLTVT.

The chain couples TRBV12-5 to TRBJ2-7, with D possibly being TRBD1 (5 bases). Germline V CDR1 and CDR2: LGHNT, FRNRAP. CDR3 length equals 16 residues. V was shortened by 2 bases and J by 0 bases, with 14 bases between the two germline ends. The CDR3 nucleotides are TGTGCTAGTGGTTTGCCCCAGGGCAGGAGCTCCTACGAGCAGTACTTC. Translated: CASGLPQGRSSYEQYF.

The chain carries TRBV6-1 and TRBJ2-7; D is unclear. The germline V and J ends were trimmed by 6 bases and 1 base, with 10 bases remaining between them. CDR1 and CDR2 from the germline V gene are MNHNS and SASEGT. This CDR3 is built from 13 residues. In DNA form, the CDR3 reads TGTGCCAGCAGAGGAGACGGATCCTACGAGCAGTACTTC. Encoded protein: CASRGDGSYEQYF.

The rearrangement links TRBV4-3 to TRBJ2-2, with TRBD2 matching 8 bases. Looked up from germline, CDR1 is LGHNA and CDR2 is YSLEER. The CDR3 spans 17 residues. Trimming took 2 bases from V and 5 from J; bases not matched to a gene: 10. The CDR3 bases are TGCGCCAGCAGCCAATCGGGGGGGCTTTCCGAAACCGGGGAGCTGTTTTTT. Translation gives CASSQSGGLSETGELFF.

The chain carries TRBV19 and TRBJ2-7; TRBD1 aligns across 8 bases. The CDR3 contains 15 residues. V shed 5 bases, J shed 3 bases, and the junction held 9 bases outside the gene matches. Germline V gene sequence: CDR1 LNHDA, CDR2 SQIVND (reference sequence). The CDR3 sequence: CASSDLNRGYYEQYF. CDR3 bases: TGTGCCAGTAGTGATCTTAACAGGGGGTACTACGAGCAGTACTTC.

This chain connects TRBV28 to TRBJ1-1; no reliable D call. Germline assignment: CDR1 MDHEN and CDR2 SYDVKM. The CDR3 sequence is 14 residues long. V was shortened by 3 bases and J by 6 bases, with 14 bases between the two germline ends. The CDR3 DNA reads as TGTGCCAGCAGTTTGCCAGTTGCCCGCGCTGAAGCTTTCTTT. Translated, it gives CASSLPVARAEAFF.

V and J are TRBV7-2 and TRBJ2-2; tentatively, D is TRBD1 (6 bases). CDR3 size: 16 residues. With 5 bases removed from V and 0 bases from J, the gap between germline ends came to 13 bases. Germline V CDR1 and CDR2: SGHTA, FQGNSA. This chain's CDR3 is CASSPDSPANTGELFF. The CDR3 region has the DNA TGTGCCAGCAGCCCGGACAGCCCCGCGAACACCGGGGAGCTGTTTTTT. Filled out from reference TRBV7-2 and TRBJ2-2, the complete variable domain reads GAGVSQSPSNKVTEKGKDVELRCDPISGHTALYWYRQSLGQGLEFLIYFQGNSAPDKSGLPSDRFSAERTGGSVSTLTIQRTQQEDSAVYLCASSPDSPANTGELFFGEGSRLTVL.

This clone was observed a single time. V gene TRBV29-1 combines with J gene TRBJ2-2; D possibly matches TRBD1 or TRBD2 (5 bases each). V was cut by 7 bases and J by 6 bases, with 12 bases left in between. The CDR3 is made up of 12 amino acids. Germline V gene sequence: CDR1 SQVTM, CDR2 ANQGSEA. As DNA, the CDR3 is TGCAGCGCTGGGACGGTTCCCGGGGAGCTGTTTTTT. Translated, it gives CSAGTVPGELFF.

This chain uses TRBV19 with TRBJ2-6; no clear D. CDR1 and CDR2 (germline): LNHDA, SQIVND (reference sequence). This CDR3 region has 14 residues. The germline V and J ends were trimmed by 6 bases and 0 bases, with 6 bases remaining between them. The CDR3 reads CASSLGSGANVLTF. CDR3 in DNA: TGTGCCAGTAGCTTGGGCTCTGGGGCCAACGTCCTGACTTTC.

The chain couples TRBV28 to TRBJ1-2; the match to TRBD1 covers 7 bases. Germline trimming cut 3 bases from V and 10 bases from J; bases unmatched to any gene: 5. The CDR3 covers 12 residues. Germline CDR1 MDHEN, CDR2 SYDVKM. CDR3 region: CASSLDRSYYTF. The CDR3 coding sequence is TGTGCCAGCAGTTTGGACAGGAGTTACTACACCTTC.

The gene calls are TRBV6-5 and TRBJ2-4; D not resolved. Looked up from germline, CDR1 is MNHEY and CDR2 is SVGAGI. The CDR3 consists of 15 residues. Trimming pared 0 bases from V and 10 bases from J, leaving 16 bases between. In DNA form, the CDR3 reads TGTGCCAGCAGTTACTCGATTTCGGCCATCGGGATTCAGTACTTC. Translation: CASSYSISAIGIQYF.